The 21 T cell receptor beta chains below come from one sample, sequenced in a study of identical twins. TCRdb reprocessed the 5' RACE reads with MiXCR, giving one entry per CDR3 protein. In the table there are under 1 million distinct CDR3 sequences, 10% to 15% of which are singletons. The same sample was also studied in work on yellow fever vaccine responses in identical twins.

The specimen was PBMCs. These receptors all stem from a woman under 30 in good health.

V and J are TRBV10-2 and TRBJ2-7; tentative D call: TRBD2 (5 bases). This CDR3 has 16 amino acids. Germline V gives CDR1 WSHSY, CDR2 SAAADI. Trimming took 10 bases from V and 6 from J, leaving 28 bases between them. Here the CDR3 reads CATKSGFNAPPTEQYV. DNA for the CDR3: TGCGCCACAAAATCGGGATTCAACGCCCCCCCTACCGAGCAGTACGTC.

The rearrangement links TRBV20-1 to TRBJ2-7; 9 nucleotides agree with TRBD1. This CDR3 spans 15 amino acids. Trimming cost V 5 bases and J 0 bases; bases outside gene matches: 8. The germline CDR1 and CDR2 sequences are DFQATT and SNEGSKA (reference sequence). CDR3 nucleotide sequence: TGCAGTGCTGGGCTACGGGACAGGGTCTCCTACGAGCAGTACGTC. This encodes CSAGLRDRVSYEQYV.

This clonotype has a count of ten or more. The V and J genes are TRBV4-1 and TRBJ1-2; weak D call: TRBD1 (6 bases). This CDR3 region has 15 residues. CDR1 and CDR2 from the germline V gene are MGHRA and YSYEKL. Trimming left V 3 bases short and J 0 bases short, with 11 bases between. CDR3 loop: CASSHRDTPNYGYTF. The CDR3 DNA reads TGCGCCAGCAGCCATCGGGACACCCCTAACTATGGCTACACCTTC.

The chain carries TRBV20-1 and TRBJ2-7, with TRBD2 matching 7 bases. Germline V gene lookup returns CDR1 DFQATT and CDR2 SNEGSKA (reference sequence). V gave up 0 bases and J gave up 3 bases; unmatched junction bases: 5. The CDR3 runs 14 residues. CDR3 protein: CSARDLASGYEQYF. Here the CDR3 DNA reads TGCAGTGCTAGAGATTTGGCTAGCGGCTACGAGCAGTACTTC.

The V gene is TRBV29-1, the J gene TRBJ2-3, with 8 bases that match TRBD2. This CDR3 is built from 14 residues. Trimming at V came to 1 base and at J to 2 bases, leaving 2 bases not matched to a gene. The germline CDR1 and CDR2 sequences are SQVTM and ANQGSEA. Here the CDR3 DNA reads TGCAGCGTTGAAGGACTAGCGTACACAGATACGCAGTATTTT. Translation gives CSVEGLAYTDTQYF.

The rearrangement uses TRBV29-1 and TRBJ1-4; D not certain. The CDR3 sequence is 11 residues long. The germline V gene has CDR1 SQVTM and CDR2 ANQGSEA. V was cut by 4 bases and J by 7 bases, with 7 bases left in between. CDR3 in DNA: TGCAGCGTTGGGACGGGTGAAAAACTGTTTTTT. Protein: CSVGTGEKLFF.

The V gene is TRBV15, the J gene TRBJ2-5; no firm D call. Germline V CDR1 and CDR2: LNHNV, YYDKDF (reference sequence). The CDR3 spans 13 residues. Between the trimmed V and J ends, which lost 1 base and 4 bases, there was a span of 7 bases. The DNA of the CDR3 is TGTGCCACCAGCAGAGTTAGAGGAGAGACCCAGTACTTC. It translates to CATSRVRGETQYF.

The CDR3 spells CASSGGLAGGINTGELFF. The CDR3 DNA reads as TGTGCCAGCAGTGGCGGCCTAGCGGGGGGGATTAACACCGGGGAGCTGTTTTTT. V and J are TRBV27 and TRBJ2-2, with 12 bases lining up with TRBD2. After removal of 5 bases from V and 2 bases from J, the junction contained 9 bases not matched to a gene. Per germline, CDR1 MNHEY and CDR2 SMNVEV (reference sequence). This CDR3 has 18 residues.

This clonotype was detected only a few times. V is TRBV2 and J is TRBJ2-5; the D gene is possibly TRBD2 (5 bases). CDR3 size: 13 residues. Germline CDR1 reads SNHLY; CDR2 reads FYNNEI. V was clipped by 6 bases and J by 5 bases, with 13 bases between them. This CDR3 reads CASRNGVSETQYF. In DNA form, the CDR3 reads TGTGCCAGCAGAAACGGGGTTTCGGAGACCCAGTACTTC.

The chain is built from TRBV3-1 and TRBJ2-1; 7 bases align to TRBD1. V dropped 1 base and J dropped 8; count of bases not matched to a gene: 8. This CDR3 has 15 residues. Germline CDR1 reads LGHDT; CDR2 reads YNNKEL (reference sequence). CDR3 loop: CASSQVGFQGDEQFF. The DNA of the CDR3 is TGTGCCAGCAGCCAAGTGGGGTTCCAGGGGGATGAGCAGTTCTTC.

This clonotype has at least ten counts. V and J are TRBV15 and TRBJ1-1; D might be TRBD1 (5 bases). Per the germline V gene, CDR1 is LNHNV and CDR2 is YYDKDF (reference sequence). V was cut by 1 base and J by 5 bases, with 5 bases left in between. The CDR3 length is 12 residues. CDR3 coding DNA: TGTGCCACCAGCAGAGCAGGGACTGAAGCTTTCTTT. Residues: CATSRAGTEAFF.

In this sample, this clonotype turned up once. This chain connects TRBV24-1 to TRBJ2-2; D possibly corresponds to TRBD2 (6 bases). Trimming took off 3 bases at V and 6 bases at J, with 13 bases between the two ends. The germline V gene encodes CDR1 KGHDR and CDR2 SFDVKD. This CDR3 has 15 residues. The DNA of the CDR3 is TGTGCCACCAGTGATGCGCCTAGCGTAGCCGGGGAGCTGTTTTTT. Translating it yields CATSDAPSVAGELFF.

This rearrangement joins TRBV18 to TRBJ1-1, with D hard to call. Germline V gene data show CDR1 as KGHSH and CDR2 as LQKENI. With 0 bases removed from V and 11 bases from J, the gap between germline ends came to 10 bases. The CDR3 runs to 12 residues. The CDR3 nucleotides read TGTGCCAGCTCACCACCAAGGATCGAGGCTTTCTTT. Translated, it gives CASSPPRIEAFF.

The sample holds a few counts of this clonotype. The CDR3: CASSLDPTTSGVYNEQFF. The DNA for the CDR3 is TGCGCCAGCAGCTTGGACCCCACGACTAGCGGGGTTTACAATGAGCAGTTCTTC. The chain is built from TRBV5-1 and TRBJ2-1, with TRBD2 matching over 11 bases. The CDR3 covers 18 residues. Germline V lookup: CDR1 SGHRS, CDR2 YFSETQ. Trimming took 0 bases from V and 4 from J; bases not matched to a gene: 9.

This sequence joins TRBV20-1 and TRBJ2-1, with 7 bases fitting TRBD2. V gave up 8 bases and J gave up 6 bases; unmatched junction bases: 10. Per germline, CDR1 DFQATT and CDR2 SNEGSKA (reference sequence). The CDR3 runs to 13 residues. The CDR3: CSLPGTNRNEQFF. In DNA form, the CDR3 reads TGCAGTCTCCCCGGGACTAACCGCAATGAGCAGTTCTTC.

This clonotype was recorded a few times. In nucleotides, the CDR3 is TGTGCCAGCAGCTTAGTCGGACAGGGCGCTGAAGCTTTCTTT. This translates into CASSLVGQGAEAFF. This chain uses TRBV7-8 with TRBJ1-1, with 8 bases aligning to TRBD1. Unmatched junction bases numbered 4, after V lost 1 base and J lost 6 bases. The germline CDR1 and CDR2 sequences are SGHVS and FQNEAQ. CDR3 size: 14 residues.

In DNA form, the CDR3 reads TGTGCCAGTAGTCCCCCACGGGGGAATTCACCCCTCCACTTT. Protein product: CASSPPRGNSPLHF. V usage is TRBV19 and J usage is TRBJ1-6; D may be TRBD1 (5 bases). CDR1 is LNHDA, CDR2 SQIVND, per germline (reference sequence). This CDR3 has 14 residues. V lost 5 bases to trimming and J lost 7 bases, with 12 bases between them.

In this sample, this clonotype turned up a few times. The chain carries TRBV4-2 and TRBJ1-5; no firm D call. CDR3 length equals 14 residues. Per the germline V gene, CDR1 is LGHNA and CDR2 is YNFKEQ. With 2 bases removed from V and 4 bases from J, the gap between germline ends came to 9 bases. The CDR3 protein is CASSQQAVNQPQHF. The CDR3 bases are TGTGCCAGCAGCCAACAAGCCGTGAATCAGCCCCAGCATTTT.

In this sample, this clonotype turned up a few times. The rearrangement joins TRBV5-6 to TRBJ2-1, with 9 bases fitting TRBD2. Germline-derived CDR1 and CDR2 are SGHDT and YYEEEE. The CDR3 sequence is 17 residues long. The V and J ends lost 3 bases and 0 bases, in that order; junction bases with no gene match: 7. The CDR3 DNA sequence: TGTGCCAGCAGCTGGGGGGGTAGCGGGAGCTCCTACAATGAGCAGTTCTTC. As protein: CASSWGGSGSSYNEQFF.

V gene TRBV12-3 or TRBV12-4 combines with J gene TRBJ2-5; unclear D gene. The V end lost 4 bases, the J end lost 4 bases, and 10 bases lay between the germline ends. CDR3 size: 13 residues. CDR3 in DNA: TGTGCCAGCAGTTGGCTGGACGGAGAGACCCAGTACTTC. Protein sequence: CASSWLDGETQYF.

In its sample, this clonotype was seen many times. The J gene is TRBJ2-1, the V gene TRBV6-1; 11 bases are shared with TRBD2. Germline loops: CDR1 MNHNS, CDR2 SASEGT. The CDR3 contains 15 residues. Germline trimming cut 1 base from V and 4 bases from J; bases unmatched to any gene: 0. The CDR3 DNA follows: TGTGCCAGCAGTGAAGGACTAGCGGGGTACAATGAGCAGTTCTTC. Its protein is CASSEGLAGYNEQFF.